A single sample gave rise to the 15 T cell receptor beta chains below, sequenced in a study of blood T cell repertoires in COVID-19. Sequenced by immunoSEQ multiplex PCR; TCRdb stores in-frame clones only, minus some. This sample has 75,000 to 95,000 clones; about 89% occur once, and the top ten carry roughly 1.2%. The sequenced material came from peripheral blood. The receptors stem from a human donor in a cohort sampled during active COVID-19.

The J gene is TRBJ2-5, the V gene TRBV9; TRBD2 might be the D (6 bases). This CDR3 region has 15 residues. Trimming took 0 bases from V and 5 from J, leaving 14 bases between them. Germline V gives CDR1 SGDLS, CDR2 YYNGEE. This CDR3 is CASSVDGGSGETQYF. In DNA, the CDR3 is TGTGCCAGCAGCGTAGATGGAGGGAGCGGGGAGACCCAGTACTTC.

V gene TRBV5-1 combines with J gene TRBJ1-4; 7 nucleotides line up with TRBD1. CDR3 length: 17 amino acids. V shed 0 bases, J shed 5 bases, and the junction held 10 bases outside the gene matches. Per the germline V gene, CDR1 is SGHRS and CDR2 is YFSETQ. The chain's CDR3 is CASSLVGGSPINEKLFF. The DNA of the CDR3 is TGCGCCAGCAGCTTGGTAGGGGGCTCCCCTATAAATGAAAAACTGTTTTTT.

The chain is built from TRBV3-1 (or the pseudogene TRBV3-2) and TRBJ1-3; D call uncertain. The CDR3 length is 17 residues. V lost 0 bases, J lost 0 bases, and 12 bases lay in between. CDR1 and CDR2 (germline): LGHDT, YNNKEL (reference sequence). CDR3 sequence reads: CASSQDSGFLSGNTIYF. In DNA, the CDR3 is TGTGCCAGCAGCCAAGATTCCGGGTTCCTCTCTGGAAACACCATATATTTT.

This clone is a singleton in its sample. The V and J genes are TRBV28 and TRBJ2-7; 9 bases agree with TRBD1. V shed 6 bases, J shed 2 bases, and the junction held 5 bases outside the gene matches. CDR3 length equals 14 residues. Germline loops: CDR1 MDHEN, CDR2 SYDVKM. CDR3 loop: CASSPGQGPYEQYF. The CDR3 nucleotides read TGTGCCAGCAGCCCGGGACAGGGTCCCTACGAGCAGTACTTC.

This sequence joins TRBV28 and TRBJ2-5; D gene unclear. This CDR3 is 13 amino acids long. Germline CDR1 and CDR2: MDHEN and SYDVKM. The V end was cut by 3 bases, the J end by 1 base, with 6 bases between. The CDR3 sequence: CASSFLLQETQYF. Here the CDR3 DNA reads TGTGCCAGCAGTTTTCTACTCCAAGAGACCCAGTACTTC. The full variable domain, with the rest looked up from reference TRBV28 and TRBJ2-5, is DVKVTQSSRYLVKRTGEKVFLECVQDMDHENMFWYRQDPGLGLRLIYFSYDVKMKEKGDIPEGYSVSREKKERFSLILESASTNQTSMYLCASSFLLQETQYFGPGTRLLVL.

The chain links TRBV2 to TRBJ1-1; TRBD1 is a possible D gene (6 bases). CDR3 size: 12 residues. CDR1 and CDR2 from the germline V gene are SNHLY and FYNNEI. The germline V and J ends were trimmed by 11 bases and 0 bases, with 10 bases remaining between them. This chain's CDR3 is CAGQRLNTEAFF. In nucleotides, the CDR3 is TGTGCCGGACAGAGGCTGAACACTGAAGCTTTCTTT.

CDR3 in amino acids: CASSAQVYSNQPQHF. The CDR3 bases are TGTGCCAGCAGCGCCCAGGTTTATAGCAATCAGCCCCAGCATTTT. The chain recombines TRBV28 with TRBJ1-5; D call uncertain. The CDR3 is made up of 15 amino acids. V was trimmed by 6 bases and J by 0 bases, leaving 12 bases between them. CDR1 and CDR2 from the germline V gene are MDHEN and SYDVKM.

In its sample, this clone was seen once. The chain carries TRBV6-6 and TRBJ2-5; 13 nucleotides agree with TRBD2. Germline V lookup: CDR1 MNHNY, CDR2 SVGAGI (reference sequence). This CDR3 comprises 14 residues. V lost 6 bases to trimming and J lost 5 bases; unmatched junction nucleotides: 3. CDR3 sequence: CASRGTSGTETQYF. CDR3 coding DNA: TGTGCCAGCAGAGGGACTAGCGGGACGGAGACCCAGTACTTC.

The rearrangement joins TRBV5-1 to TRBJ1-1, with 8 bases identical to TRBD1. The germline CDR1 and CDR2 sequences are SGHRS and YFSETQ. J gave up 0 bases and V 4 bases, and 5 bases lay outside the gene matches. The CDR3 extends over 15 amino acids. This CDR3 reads CASSVDRAMNTEAFF. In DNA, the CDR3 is TGCGCCAGCAGCGTGGACAGGGCCATGAACACTGAAGCTTTCTTT.

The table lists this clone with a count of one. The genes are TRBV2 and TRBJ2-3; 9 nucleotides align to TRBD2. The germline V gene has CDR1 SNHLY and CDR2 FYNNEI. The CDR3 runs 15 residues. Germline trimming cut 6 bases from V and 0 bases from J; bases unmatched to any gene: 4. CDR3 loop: CASSRLAASTDTQYF. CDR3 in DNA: TGTGCCAGCAGCAGACTAGCGGCGAGCACAGATACGCAGTATTTT. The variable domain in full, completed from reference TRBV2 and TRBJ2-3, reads EPEVTQTPSHQVTQMGQEVILRCVPISNHLYFYWYRQILGQKVEFLVSFYNNEISEKSEIFDDQFSVERPDGSNFTLKIRSTKLEDSAMYFCASSRLAASTDTQYFGPGTRLTVL.

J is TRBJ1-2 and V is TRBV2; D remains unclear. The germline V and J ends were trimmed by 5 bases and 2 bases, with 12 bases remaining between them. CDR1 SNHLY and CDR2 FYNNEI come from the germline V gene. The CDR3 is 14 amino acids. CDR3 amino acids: CASSTKEMNYGYTF. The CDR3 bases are TGTGCCAGCAGTACCAAGGAGATGAACTATGGCTACACCTTC.

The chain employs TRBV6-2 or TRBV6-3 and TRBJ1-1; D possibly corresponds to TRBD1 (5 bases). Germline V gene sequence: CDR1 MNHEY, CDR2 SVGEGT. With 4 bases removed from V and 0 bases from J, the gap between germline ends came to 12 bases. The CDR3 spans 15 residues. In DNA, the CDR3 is TGTGCCAGCAGTTTTGCCCGGGGGGTGAACACTGAAGCTTTCTTT. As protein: CASSFARGVNTEAFF.

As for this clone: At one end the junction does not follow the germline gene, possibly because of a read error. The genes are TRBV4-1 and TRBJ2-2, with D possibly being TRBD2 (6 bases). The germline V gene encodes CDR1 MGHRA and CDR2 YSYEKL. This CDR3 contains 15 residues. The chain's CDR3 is CASSQPGTSHRGAVF. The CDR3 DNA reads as TGCGCCAGCAGCCAACCAGGGACTTCACACCGGGGAGCTGTTTTT.

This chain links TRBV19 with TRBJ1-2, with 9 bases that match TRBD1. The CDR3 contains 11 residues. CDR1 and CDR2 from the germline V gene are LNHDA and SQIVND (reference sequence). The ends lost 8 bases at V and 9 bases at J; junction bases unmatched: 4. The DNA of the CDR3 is TGTGCCAGTTCGGGACAGGGACGCTACACCTTC. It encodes CASSGQGRYTF.

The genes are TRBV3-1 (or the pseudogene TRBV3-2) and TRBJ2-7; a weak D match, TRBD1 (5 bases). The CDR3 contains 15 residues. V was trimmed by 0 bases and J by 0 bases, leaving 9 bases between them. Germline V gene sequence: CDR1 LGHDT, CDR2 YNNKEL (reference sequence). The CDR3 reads CASSQDWGFSYEQYF. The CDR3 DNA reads TGTGCCAGCAGCCAAGATTGGGGCTTCTCCTACGAGCAGTACTTC.